These 12 T cell receptor beta chains originate from one sample sequenced in a study of blood T cell repertoires in COVID-19 (dated by TCRdb to about 2020). The protocol used for the library was the immunoSEQ multiplex PCR assay. Held by TCRdb, this immuneACCESS table contains in-frame sequences only and omits some clones. Under half of the omission traces to an unresolved V gene where checked; the cause of the rest is unknown. This sample holds around 87,000 clones; nearly 90% were observed only once. The top ten hold more than 8% of the sample. What was sequenced was peripheral blood. The receptor source for this set is a man in his fifties with acute or convalescent COVID-19.

This sequence joins TRBV7-9 and TRBJ2-5; possible D gene TRBD1, 6 bases. CDR1 is SEHNR and CDR2 is FQNEAQ in the germline V gene (reference sequence). V lost 8 bases, J lost 5 bases, and 15 bases lay in between. There are 13 residues in the CDR3. CDR3: CASESRGGETQYF. CDR3 in DNA: TGTGCCAGCGAGAGCAGGGGCGGCGAGACCCAGTACTTC.

The chain recombines TRBV19 with TRBJ1-4, with a weak D call TRBD1 (6 bases). The germline V gene encodes CDR1 LNHDA and CDR2 SQIVND (reference sequence). This CDR3 has 15 amino acids. Trimming removed 5 bases at V and 3 bases at J, with 13 bases between. As DNA, the CDR3 is TGTGCCAGTAGTGATCAGGGGCCCGCTAATGAAAAACTGTTTTTT. Its protein is CASSDQGPANEKLFF.

The V call is TRBV9, the J call TRBJ2-1; 7 bases map to TRBD2. This CDR3 has 14 amino acids. With V trimmed by 2 bases and J by 5 bases, 4 bases remained unmatched. Per the germline V gene, CDR1 is SGDLS and CDR2 is YYNGEE. CDR3 loop: CASSVLADNNEQFF. CDR3 coding DNA: TGTGCCAGCAGCGTCCTAGCGGATAACAATGAGCAGTTCTTC.

V usage is TRBV29-1 and J usage is TRBJ1-1; unclear D gene. CDR1 is SQVTM, CDR2 ANQGSEA, per germline. The CDR3 loop spans 14 amino acids. V lost 6 bases, J lost 1 base, and 15 bases lay in between. The CDR3 spells CSVREVGENTEAFF. The DNA for the CDR3 is TGCAGCGTCCGGGAGGTAGGTGAGAACACTGAAGCTTTCTTT.

The rearrangement uses TRBV25-1 and TRBJ1-4, with D unclear. Trimming shortened V by 5 bases and J by 7 bases, and 14 bases separated the two germline ends. This CDR3 contains 14 residues. CDR1 and CDR2 (germline): MGHDK, SYGVNS. The CDR3 region is CASSPLGLSEKLFF. CDR3 in DNA: TGTGCCAGCAGTCCCCTCGGGTTGAGTGAAAAACTGTTTTTT. Complete variable domain (other parts from reference TRBV25-1 and TRBJ1-4): EADIYQTPRYLVIGTGKKITLECSQTMGHDKMYWYQQDPGMELHLIHYSYGVNSTEKGDLSSESTVSRIRTEHFPLTLESARPSHTSQYLCASSPLGLSEKLFFGSGTQLSVL.

The chain recombines TRBV13 with TRBJ2-7; 14 nucleotides match TRBD2. Germline values: CDR1 PRHDT, CDR2 FYEKMQ (reference sequence). The CDR3 extends over 14 amino acids. V lost 5 bases, J lost 7 bases, and 4 bases stayed unmatched. The CDR3: CASSPTSGGAEQYF. The CDR3 DNA sequence: TGTGCCAGCAGCCCGACTAGCGGGGGGGCGGAGCAGTACTTC.

The rearrangement links TRBV28 to TRBJ1-1; TRBD1 agrees at 7 bases. Germline V gene lookup returns CDR1 MDHEN and CDR2 SYDVKM. Unmatched junction bases numbered 5, after V lost 3 bases and J lost 4 bases. CDR3 size: 14 residues. The chain's CDR3 is CASSFDRVVTEAFF. The CDR3 DNA reads as TGTGCCAGCAGTTTCGACAGGGTGGTCACTGAAGCTTTCTTT.

The V and J genes are TRBV9 and TRBJ2-6; TRBD2 agrees at 7 bases. Germline CDR1 reads SGDLS; CDR2 reads YYNGEE. After removal of 3 bases from V and 2 bases from J, the junction contained 8 bases not matched to a gene. The CDR3 length is 17 residues. This CDR3 is CASSASQRGAGANVLTF. In nucleotides, the CDR3 is TGTGCCAGCAGCGCCTCACAACGGGGGGCTGGGGCCAACGTCCTGACTTTC. Using reference TRBV9 and TRBJ2-6 for the parts outside the CDR3, the full variable domain is DSGVTQTPKHLITATGQRVTLRCSPRSGDLSVYWYQQSLDQGLQFLIQYYNGEERAKGNILERFSAQQFPDLHSELNLSSLELGDSALYFCASSASQRGAGANVLTFGAGSRLTVL.

The chain combines TRBV5-1 with TRBJ2-3; possible D gene TRBD2, 7 bases. This CDR3 comprises 16 residues. Trimming pared 5 bases from V and 0 bases from J, leaving 16 bases between. Germline V gene sequence: CDR1 SGHRS, CDR2 YFSETQ. CDR3 bases: TGCGCCAGCAGGCTCCAAGGGGGGGTTAGCACAGATACGCAGTATTTT. It encodes CASRLQGGVSTDTQYF.

This chain connects TRBV3-1 (or the pseudogene TRBV3-2) to TRBJ1-1, with 7 bases lining up with TRBD1. Germline V gives CDR1 LGHDT, CDR2 YNNKEL (reference sequence). This CDR3 has 14 amino acids. The junction had 13 bases not matched to a gene; V was cut back by 7 bases and J by 8 bases. CDR3: CASTPLTGIREAFF. The CDR3 DNA follows: TGTGCCAGCACCCCACTGACAGGGATAAGGGAAGCTTTCTTT.

J is TRBJ2-2 and V is TRBV30, with D tentatively TRBD1 (5 bases). Germline V gene sequence: CDR1 GTSNPN, CDR2 SVGIG (reference sequence). The germline V and J ends were trimmed by 4 bases and 3 bases, with 9 bases remaining between them. The CDR3 has 13 amino acids. The CDR3 is CAWMGLYTGELFF. For the CDR3, the DNA is TGTGCCTGGATGGGGCTATACACCGGGGAGCTGTTTTTT. The entire variable domain, with the rest obtained from reference TRBV30 and TRBJ2-2, is as follows: SQTIHQWPATLVQPVGSPLSLECTVEGTSNPNLYWYRQAAGRGLQLLFYSVGIGQISSEVPQNLSASRPQDRQFILSSKKLLLSDSGFYLCAWMGLYTGELFFGEGSRLTVL.

This clone was observed a handful of times. This sequence joins TRBV6-5 and TRBJ1-6; perhaps TRBD1 as D (6 bases). Germline CDR1 reads MNHEY; CDR2 reads SVGAGI. The V end lost 6 bases, the J end lost 7 bases, and 16 bases lay between the germline ends. CDR3 length: 15 amino acids. CDR3 residues: CASRFTQGINSPLHF. The CDR3 nucleotides are TGTGCCAGCAGATTTACCCAGGGGATAAATTCACCCCTCCACTTT.